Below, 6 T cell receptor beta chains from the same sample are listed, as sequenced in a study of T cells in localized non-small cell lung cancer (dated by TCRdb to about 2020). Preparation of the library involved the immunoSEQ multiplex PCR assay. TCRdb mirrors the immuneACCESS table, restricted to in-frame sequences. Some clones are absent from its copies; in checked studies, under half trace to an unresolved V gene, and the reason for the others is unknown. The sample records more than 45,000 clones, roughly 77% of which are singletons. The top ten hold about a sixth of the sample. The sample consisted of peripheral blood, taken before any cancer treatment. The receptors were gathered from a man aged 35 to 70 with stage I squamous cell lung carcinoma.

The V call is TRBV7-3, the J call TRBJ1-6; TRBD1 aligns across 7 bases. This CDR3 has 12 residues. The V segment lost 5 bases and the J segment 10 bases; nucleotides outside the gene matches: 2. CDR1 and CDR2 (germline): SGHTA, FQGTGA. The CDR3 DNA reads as TGTGCCAGCAGCCTACAGGGGTCACCCCTCCACTTT. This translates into CASSLQGSPLHF.

The CDR3 sequence: CASSFRGQGYDSPLHF. In DNA, the CDR3 is TGCGCCAGCAGCTTTCGCGGACAGGGGTATGATTCACCCCTCCACTTT. J is TRBJ1-6 and V is TRBV5-1, with 9 nucleotides matching TRBD1. Germline trimming cut 2 bases from V and 8 bases from J; bases unmatched to any gene: 8. The CDR3 has 16 residues. In germline, CDR1 is SGHRS, CDR2 YFSETQ.

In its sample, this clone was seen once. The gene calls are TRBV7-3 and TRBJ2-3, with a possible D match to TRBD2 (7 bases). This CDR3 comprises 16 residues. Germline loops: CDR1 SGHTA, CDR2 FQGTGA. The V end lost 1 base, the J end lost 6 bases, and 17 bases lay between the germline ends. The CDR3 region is CASSLNAGASRDTQYF. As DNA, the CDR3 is TGTGCCAGCAGCTTAAATGCGGGGGCCTCCAGGGATACGCAGTATTTT.

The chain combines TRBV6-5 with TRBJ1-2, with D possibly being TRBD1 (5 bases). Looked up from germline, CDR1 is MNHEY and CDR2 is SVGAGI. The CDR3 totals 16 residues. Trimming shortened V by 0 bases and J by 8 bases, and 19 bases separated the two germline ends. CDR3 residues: CASSYSSSHGAGGYTF. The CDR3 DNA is TGTGCCAGCAGTTACTCGAGTTCGCACGGGGCAGGGGGCTACACCTTC.

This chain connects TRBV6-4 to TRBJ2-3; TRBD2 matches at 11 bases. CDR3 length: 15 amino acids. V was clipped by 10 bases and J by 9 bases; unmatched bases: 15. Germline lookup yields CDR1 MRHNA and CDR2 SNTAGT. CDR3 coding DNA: TGTGCCATCCCGACTAGCGGGGCACCCCAAGGCACGCAGTATTTT. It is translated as CAIPTSGAPQGTQYF.

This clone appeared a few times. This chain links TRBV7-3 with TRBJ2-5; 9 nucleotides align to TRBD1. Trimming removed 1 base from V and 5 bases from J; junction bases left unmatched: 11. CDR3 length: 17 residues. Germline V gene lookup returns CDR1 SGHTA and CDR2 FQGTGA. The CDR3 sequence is CASSLSGGTGTGETQYF. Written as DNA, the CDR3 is TGTGCCAGCAGCTTAAGCGGTGGGACAGGGACGGGGGAGACCCAGTACTTC.